This T cell receptor (beta chain) originates from a study of Ad26.COV2.S vaccination and SARS-CoV-2 variants. General study findings and limits: The breadth of spike-specific CD8+ and CD4+ T cell responses after vaccination was reportedly substantial. Breadth of non-spike TCRs did not differ between vaccinees and placebo recipients. Vaccine recipients posted higher spike-specific TCR breadth than their placebo counterparts.

The table came from immunoSEQ multiplex PCR; TCRdb's copy has only in-frame clones and leaves some out. The sample includes about 350,000 clones, about 90% of them seen just once. The CDR3 is made up of 15 amino acids. The germline V gene has CDR1 SGHVS and CDR2 FNYEAQ. The V and J ends lost 3 bases and 3 bases, in that order; junction bases with no gene match: 4. In the case of this clone: Antigen unknown.

The material sequenced was peripheral blood, taken after recovery from COVID-19. The sequence came from a human donor who had recovered from COVID-19. The chain carries TRBV7-6 and TRBJ2-3; 9 bases map to TRBD2. The CDR3 nucleotides are TGTGCCAGCAGCTTGGCGGGGGGGAGAACAGATACGCAGTATTTT. As protein: CASSLAGGRTDTQYF.